The T cell receptor beta chain described here comes from a study of blood T cell repertoires in COVID-19. Study-wide background: From T cells, B-cell-depleted T cells, or PBMCs came the material, which was cDNA or gDNA.

Using immunoSEQ multiplex PCR, the repertoire was profiled, and TCRdb retains in-frame clones only, with some absent. The repertoire holds fewer than 70,000 clones, with roughly nine tenths as singletons. The CDR3 loop spans 17 amino acids. Sequences were obtained from peripheral blood. This TCR was recovered from a man in his fifties or sixties with acute or convalescent COVID-19. The J gene is TRBJ1-1, the V gene TRBV21-1; no DNA check was done on the table's D call, TRBD1. TRBV21-1 has pseudogene status. CDR3 sequence reads: CASSPPGQGLMNTEAFF. The CDR3 DNA sequence: TGTGCCAGCAGCCCCCCTGGGCAGGGGCTAATGAACACTGAAGCTTTCTTT.